Listed here is a single T cell receptor beta chain. The antigen is not known. These data come from a study of graft-versus-host responses after intestinal transplantation. Looking at the study overall: Multivisceral, liver-intestinal, or isolated intestinal grafts went to recipients. General study points: Among circulating GvH clones, peak levels were associated with early post-transplant declines in HvG clones. Detection of GvH clones occurred in recipient marrow, and some had their first appearance in ileum or blood. Allografts carried high graft-versus-host to host-versus-graft clonal ratios in patients having graft-donor T cell macrochimerism.

Measured with immunoSEQ multiplex PCR; TCRdb has only the in-frame clones, and not every one. Counted here are roughly 17,000 clones, roughly 86% occurring once; the ten biggest clones make up 50% to 65%. This clonotype was sampled from a human patient who received an intestinal transplant, so some T cells may come from the graft donor. Here the sequenced sample was bone marrow, taken just under 130 days after transplant.

The CDR3 is CAWSGLRNNQPQHF. The CDR3 DNA follows: TGTGCCTGGAGTGGGCTCAGAAACAATCAGCCCCAGCATTTT. This chain connects TRBV30 to TRBJ1-5, with D unclear. V lost 1 base and J 3 bases, leaving 10 bases between the germline ends. Germline V CDR1 and CDR2: GTSNPN, SVGIG (reference sequence). This CDR3 comprises 14 residues.